Below, 15 T cell receptor beta chains from the same sample are listed, as sequenced in a study of T cell responses to AZD1222 COVID-19 vaccine. Repertoires were generated with immunoSEQ multiplex PCR, while TCRdb's copy carries only in-frame clones and drops some. This sample has about 120,000 clones; approximately 89% occur once, and the top ten carry roughly 4.7%. Material: peripheral blood, obtained on day 0 of AZD1222 vaccination. The source is an adult in good health.

The chain links TRBV4-2 to TRBJ2-7, with D tentatively TRBD1 (5 bases). Germline V lookup: CDR1 LGHNA, CDR2 YNFKEQ. V was pared by 4 bases and J by 3 bases, with 10 bases between. The CDR3 covers 13 residues. As DNA, the CDR3 is TGTGCCAGCAGCCCAACTCAGGGCTACGAGCAGTACTTC. The encoded protein is CASSPTQGYEQYF.

CDR3 protein: CASSLTGTGNNGYTF. Written as DNA, the CDR3 is TGTGCCAGCAGCTTGACCGGGACAGGGAATAATGGCTACACCTTC. The rearrangement uses TRBV5-8 and TRBJ1-2; TRBD1 matches 9 bases. CDR1 and CDR2 from the germline V gene are SGHTS and YDEGEE. The CDR3 has 15 residues. The V and J ends lost 1 base and 6 bases, in that order; junction bases with no gene match: 7.

The table lists this clone with a count of one. The chain is built from TRBV7-2 and TRBJ2-5; TRBD1 might be the D (8 bases). The germline V gene has CDR1 SGHTA and CDR2 FQGNSA. This CDR3 spans 15 amino acids. Trimming stripped 4 bases from V and 5 bases from J, with 17 bases between. CDR3 protein: CASSSTGGQAETQYF. CDR3 DNA: TGTGCCAGCAGCTCCACGGGGGGACAGGCCGAGACCCAGTACTTC.

The CDR3 sequence: CASSYSSQAYGYTF. In DNA form, the CDR3 reads TGTGCCAGCAGTTACTCGTCACAGGCCTATGGCTACACCTTC. The chain employs TRBV6-2 or TRBV6-3 and TRBJ1-2, with D possibly matching TRBD1 (5 bases). This CDR3 comprises 14 residues. The ends were cut back, 0 bases at V and 4 bases at J, with 9 bases in the middle. From germline, CDR1 is MNHEY and CDR2 SVGEGT.

For the CDR3, the DNA is TGTGCCTGGAGTGAGGGGGCAGGTCAGCCCCAGCATTTT. Translated: CAWSEGAGQPQHF. The gene calls are TRBV30 and TRBJ1-5; 7 bases map to TRBD1. The CDR3 contains 13 residues. The V gene end was trimmed by 1 base and the J gene end by 6 bases; junction bases not matched to a gene: 3. Germline assignment: CDR1 GTSNPN and CDR2 SVGIG (reference sequence).

The chain has TRBV18 and TRBJ2-3; D unclear. Germline V gene data show CDR1 as KGHSH and CDR2 as LQKENI. The CDR3 is made up of 13 amino acids. The ends were cut back, 0 bases at V and 5 bases at J, with 6 bases in the middle. The CDR3 DNA follows: TGTGCCAGCTCACCACCTTACGTAGATACGCAGTATTTT. It codes for CASSPPYVDTQYF. Complete variable domain (other parts from reference TRBV18 and TRBJ2-3): NAGVMQNPRHLVRRRGQEARLRCSPMKGHSHVYWYRQLPEEGLKFMVYLQKENIIDESGMPKERFSAEFPKEGPSILRIQQVVRGDSAAYFCASSPPYVDTQYFGPGTRLTVL.

The gene calls are TRBV6-5 and TRBJ1-4; no reliable D call. Germline V CDR1 and CDR2: MNHEY, SVGAGI. CDR3 size: 12 residues. Trimming stripped 3 bases from V and 14 bases from J, with 13 bases between. The CDR3 protein is CASSYSGTGLFF. The CDR3 bases are TGTGCCAGCAGTTATAGTGGCACCGGGCTGTTTTTT.

CDR3 loop: CASSFWTSGGATNSYNEQFF. CDR3 coding DNA: TGTGCCAGCAGTTTCTGGACTAGCGGGGGGGCGACCAACTCCTACAATGAGCAGTTCTTC. The chain combines TRBV27 with TRBJ2-1; TRBD2 aligns across 15 bases. V lost 3 bases to trimming and J lost 0 bases; unmatched junction nucleotides: 9. CDR1 MNHEY and CDR2 SMNVEV come from the germline V gene (reference sequence). The CDR3 is 20 residues long.

The chain combines TRBV7-9 with TRBJ1-4; tentative D call: TRBD1 (5 bases). Trimming took off 1 base at V and 0 bases at J, with 12 bases between the two ends. This CDR3 region has 17 residues. Germline V gene data show CDR1 as SEHNR and CDR2 as FQNEAQ (reference sequence). The DNA of the CDR3 is TGTGCCAGCAGCTTAGAGCTCGGGGGAGCAACTAATGAAAAACTGTTTTTT. Translated: CASSLELGGATNEKLFF.

The V gene is TRBV15, the J gene TRBJ2-1; TRBD1 might be the D (5 bases). Trimming took off 0 bases at V and 2 bases at J, with 8 bases between the two ends. Germline V gives CDR1 LNHNV, CDR2 YYDKDF (reference sequence). The CDR3 runs 15 residues. In DNA form, the CDR3 reads TGTGCCACCAGCAGAGACAGGGCTACCTACAATGAGCAGTTCTTC. Translating gives CATSRDRATYNEQFF.

This clone was seen more than once but under ten times. The chain joins TRBV2 to TRBJ2-2, with D maybe TRBD2 (7 bases). Trimming removed 10 bases from V and 5 bases from J, with 14 bases in between. From germline, CDR1 is SNHLY and CDR2 FYNNEI. CDR3 length equals 13 residues. CDR3 in amino acids: CATSQGGTGELFF. Written as DNA, the CDR3 is TGTGCCACTTCACAGGGAGGGACCGGGGAGCTGTTTTTT.

The chain recombines TRBV4-3 with TRBJ1-4; D is undetermined. Per germline, CDR1 LGHNA and CDR2 YSLEER. The CDR3 consists of 16 residues. V lost 0 bases to trimming and J lost 8 bases, with 16 bases between them. The CDR3 region is CASSQDHEAPREKLFF. In DNA, the CDR3 is TGCGCCAGCAGCCAAGATCATGAGGCGCCCAGGGAAAAACTGTTTTTT.

The chain couples TRBV27 to TRBJ2-2, with D unresolved. The CDR3 is 12 amino acids. The V gene's germline CDR1 is MNHEY and CDR2 SMNVEV (reference sequence). Trimming took off 3 bases at V and 4 bases at J, with 3 bases between the two ends. This CDR3 is CASSFGTGELFF. CDR3 in DNA: TGTGCCAGCAGTTTTGGCACCGGGGAGCTGTTTTTT.

The gene calls are TRBV12-5 and TRBJ2-3; no reliable D call. The V gene's germline CDR1 is LGHNT and CDR2 FRNRAP. V was pared by 6 bases and J by 5 bases, with 15 bases between. The CDR3 totals 14 residues. DNA for the CDR3: TGTGCTAGTGGACTCCAGACCCCCCAAGATACGCAGTATTTT. Its protein product is CASGLQTPQDTQYF.

The chain combines TRBV2 with TRBJ1-3; D is perhaps TRBD1 (5 bases). V was trimmed by 6 bases and J by 7 bases, leaving 19 bases between them. The CDR3 has 15 amino acids. In germline, CDR1 is SNHLY, CDR2 FYNNEI. CDR3 loop: CASRGTGTLGNTIYF. Here the CDR3 DNA reads TGTGCCAGCAGGGGGACGGGGACTCTTGGTAACACCATATATTTT.